This record covers a single T cell receptor beta chain. The antigen is unknown. This record belongs to a study of beta chain features in type 1 diabetes. About the research overall: Cell yields, gender and age were comparable in patients and healthy donors. Study-wide findings and caveats: Researchers reported that naive, central memory and Treg TCRB repertoires appeared more similar in patients than in healthy donors.

cDNA synthesis used the whole RNA isolate, giving expressed TCRB sequences. Naive, central memory and regulatory T cell samples averaged roughly 3.6 million immunoSEQ reads each. Here immunoSEQ multiplex PCR was the method, and the copy in TCRdb shows in-frame clones only, minus some. The data contain 200,000 to 300,000 clones, about 14% of them singletons. Per the germline V gene, CDR1 is LNHDA and CDR2 is SQIVND (reference sequence). The V end was cut by 3 bases, the J end by 0 bases, with 12 bases between. CDR3 length: 15 amino acids. Populations obtained by sorting all exceeded 98% purity. What was sequenced was naive CD4+ T cells from blood. This TCR came from a woman in her thirties or forties in good health. The rearrangement joins TRBV19 to TRBJ2-7; D might be TRBD1 (8 bases). This CDR3 is CASSMDREGSYEQYF. DNA for the CDR3: TGTGCCAGTAGTATGGACAGGGAGGGCTCCTACGAGCAGTACTTC.